Presented here are 29 T cell receptor beta chains from one specimen sequenced in a study of CD8 T cells in Susac syndrome. Random-hexamer reverse transcription was applied to 0.5 to 1 ug RNA. Via MiXCR, TCRdb re-called the immunoSEQ multiplex PCR reads, giving one row per CDR3 protein. The sample contains some 140,000 distinct CDR3 sequences, around 93% of which appear only once. Sequenced input: CD8+ T cells from PBMCs. Receptor source: a human donor with Susac syndrome.

The J gene is TRBJ2-5, the V gene TRBV29-1, with TRBD2 as a possible D gene (5 bases). Trimming cost V 0 bases and J 4 bases, with 12 bases left between them. This CDR3 is built from 14 residues. Germline loops: CDR1 SQVTM, CDR2 ANQGSEA. DNA of the CDR3: TGCAGCGTTGAAGATATAGGAGGCGGAGAGACCCAGTACTTC. Protein: CSVEDIGGGETQYF.

CDR3 protein: CASSPRGGGEKLFF. CDR3 in DNA: TGTGCCAGCAGCCCCCGAGGGGGAGGTGAAAAACTGTTTTTT. The V call is TRBV12-3 or TRBV12-4, the J call TRBJ1-4; D is perhaps TRBD1 (6 bases). The germline V and J ends were trimmed by 6 bases and 7 bases, with 15 bases remaining between them. The CDR3 is 14 residues long.

This sequence joins TRBV19 and TRBJ1-4; no reliable D call. Germline values: CDR1 LNHDA, CDR2 SQIVND (reference sequence). The V and J ends lost 2 bases and 3 bases respectively, with 7 bases between them. This CDR3 comprises 14 residues. The CDR3 region has the DNA TGTGCCAGTAGTATACTCGCATCTAATGAAAAACTGTTTTTT. The encoded protein is CASSILASNEKLFF.

The chain joins TRBV29-1 to TRBJ2-7; D tentatively fits TRBD1 or TRBD2 (5 bases each). The ends were cut back, 4 bases at V and 3 bases at J, with 13 bases in the middle. This CDR3 spans 13 amino acids. CDR1 SQVTM and CDR2 ANQGSEA come from the germline V gene. Here the CDR3 reads CSVVGTSNYEQYF. The CDR3 nucleotides read TGCAGCGTTGTGGGGACGAGTAACTACGAGCAGTACTTC.

The rearrangement uses TRBV5-1 and TRBJ1-4, with D possibly being TRBD1 (5 bases). Trimming took off 1 base at V and 0 bases at J, with 7 bases between the two ends. Germline CDR1 is SGHRS and CDR2 is YFSETQ. The CDR3 is 15 amino acids. The CDR3: CASSLTGATNEKLFF. The CDR3 nucleotides are TGCGCCAGCAGCTTGACAGGAGCAACTAATGAAAAACTGTTTTTT.

V and J are TRBV28 and TRBJ2-1; possible D gene TRBD1, 5 bases. This CDR3 contains 15 residues. CDR1 and CDR2 from the germline V gene are MDHEN and SYDVKM. Trimming took off 7 bases at V and 8 bases at J, with 21 bases between the two ends. CDR3 in amino acids: CASTRVIGARDEQFF. In DNA form, the CDR3 reads TGTGCCAGCACAAGAGTTATAGGGGCCAGGGATGAGCAGTTCTTC.

The count of this clonotype is one. This rearrangement joins TRBV20-1 to TRBJ1-2; D unresolved. The germline CDR1 and CDR2 sequences are DFQATT and SNEGSKA (reference sequence). The CDR3 sequence is 14 residues long. With 0 bases removed from V and 6 bases from J, the gap between germline ends came to 14 bases. The CDR3, as DNA: TGCAGTGCTAGAGAGGAGGGTGTCGATGATGGCTACACCTTC. It is translated as CSAREEGVDDGYTF.

V and J are TRBV29-1 and TRBJ1-1; D is ambiguous. From germline, CDR1 is SQVTM and CDR2 ANQGSEA. The CDR3 has 12 amino acids. The V and J ends lost 3 bases and 4 bases respectively, with 9 bases between them. CDR3 sequence: CSVEHMLTEAFF. DNA for the CDR3: TGCAGCGTTGAGCATATGCTCACTGAAGCTTTCTTT.

V is TRBV4-1 and J is TRBJ1-1; D remains unclear. In germline, CDR1 is MGHRA, CDR2 YSYEKL. With 0 bases removed from V and 5 bases from J, the gap between germline ends came to 13 bases. The length of the CDR3 is 15 residues. CDR3 sequence: CASSQDPGERTEAFF. The CDR3 coding sequence is TGCGCCAGCAGCCAAGATCCAGGAGAGAGGACTGAAGCTTTCTTT.

The chain couples TRBV6-2 or TRBV6-3 to TRBJ2-7; 13 bases agree with TRBD2. Germline V gene lookup returns CDR1 MNHEY and CDR2 SVGEGT. V shed 5 bases, J shed 4 bases, and the junction held 8 bases outside the gene matches. This CDR3 has 16 residues. The CDR3 DNA follows: TGTGCCAGCAGTGGGTGGACTAGCGGGAGTAATTACGAGCAGTACTTC. Amino acids: CASSGWTSGSNYEQYF.

The chain combines TRBV27 with TRBJ2-7; 10 nucleotides match TRBD1. Germline V gene lookup returns CDR1 MNHEY and CDR2 SMNVEV (reference sequence). This CDR3 has 15 residues. The V and J ends lost 2 bases and 4 bases, in that order; junction bases with no gene match: 5. The CDR3 sequence is CASSLRGTGVYEQYF. For the CDR3, the DNA is TGTGCCAGCAGTTTACGGGGGACAGGGGTTTACGAGCAGTACTTC.

The rearrangement links TRBV2 to TRBJ2-5; a weak D match, TRBD2 (6 bases). V lost 5 bases and J lost 1, with 8 bases in between. Germline V CDR1 and CDR2: SNHLY, FYNNEI. This CDR3 is built from 13 residues. The CDR3, as DNA: TGTGCCAGCAGTAAGCGGGCCCAAGAGACCCAGTACTTC. Its protein product is CASSKRAQETQYF. Drawing the rest from reference TRBV2 and TRBJ2-5, the complete variable domain is EPEVTQTPSHQVTQMGQEVILRCVPISNHLYFYWYRQILGQKVEFLVSFYNNEISEKSEIFDDQFSVERPDGSNFTLKIRSTKLEDSAMYFCASSKRAQETQYFGPGTRLLVL.

This clonotype was recorded once. The chain recombines TRBV24-1 with TRBJ1-5; D unclear. With 3 bases removed from V and 0 bases from J, the gap between germline ends came to 5 bases. The CDR3 loop spans 14 amino acids. The germline CDR1 and CDR2 sequences are KGHDR and SFDVKD. This CDR3 is CATSDINSNQPQHF. CDR3 DNA sequence: TGTGCCACCAGTGATATTAATAGCAATCAGCCCCAGCATTTT.

This clonotype was recorded only once. The chain carries TRBV9 and TRBJ2-3; 7 nucleotides match TRBD2. Germline CDR1 and CDR2: SGDLS and YYNGEE. The trim removed 0 bases at V and 0 bases at J, leaving 1 base unmatched. The CDR3 has 15 amino acids. CDR3: CASSVGSGSTDTQYF. The CDR3, as DNA: TGTGCCAGCAGCGTAGGTAGCGGGAGCACAGATACGCAGTATTTT.

The chain has TRBV24-1 and TRBJ2-2; a weak D match, TRBD2 (5 bases). V was clipped by 7 bases and J by 2 bases, with 10 bases between them. The CDR3 runs 14 residues. The germline gives CDR1 KGHDR, CDR2 SFDVKD. CDR3: CATSSGFNTGELFF. CDR3 DNA: TGTGCCACCAGCTCGGGGTTTAACACCGGGGAGCTGTTTTTT.

V gene TRBV7-9 combines with J gene TRBJ2-1, with 7 positions matching TRBD1. CDR3 length equals 14 residues. Germline V gene lookup returns CDR1 SEHNR and CDR2 FQNEAQ (reference sequence). With V trimmed by 10 bases and J by 8 bases, 14 bases remained unmatched. The DNA for the CDR3 is TGTGCCATCTCCCAAGACAGGGCCCCTGATGAGCAGTTCTTC. Translating it yields CAISQDRAPDEQFF. Full variable domain (missing parts from reference TRBV7-9 and TRBJ2-1): DTGVSQNPRHKITKRGQNVTFRCDPISEHNRLYWYRQTLGQGPEFLTYFQNEAQLEKSRLLSDRFSAERPKGSFSTLEIQRTEQGDSAMYLCAISQDRAPDEQFFGPGTRLTVL.

The chain carries TRBV27 and TRBJ1-1; a weak D match, TRBD1 (5 bases). Trimming took 2 bases from V and 1 from J, leaving 8 bases between them. The CDR3 loop spans 14 amino acids. From germline, CDR1 is MNHEY and CDR2 SMNVEV (reference sequence). The CDR3 reads CASSLPGPNTEAFF. The CDR3 DNA follows: TGTGCCAGCAGTTTACCGGGACCGAACACTGAAGCTTTCTTT.

The rearrangement joins TRBV9 to TRBJ2-3; D not resolved. CDR3 length equals 16 residues. Germline V lookup: CDR1 SGDLS, CDR2 YYNGEE. V gave up 3 bases and J gave up 2 bases, with 16 bases separating them. This CDR3 is CASSEPTERPTDTQYF. The CDR3 coding sequence is TGTGCCAGCAGCGAACCCACGGAGAGACCCACAGATACGCAGTATTTT.

V usage is TRBV20-1 and J usage is TRBJ2-7; possible D gene TRBD2, 6 bases. Germline V gene sequence: CDR1 DFQATT, CDR2 SNEGSKA (reference sequence). Trimming removed 2 bases at V and 1 base at J, with 9 bases between. The CDR3 covers 13 residues. The CDR3 sequence is CSARIGGSYEQYF. The CDR3 DNA is TGCAGTGCTAGAATCGGAGGGTCCTACGAGCAGTACTTC.

The chain combines TRBV11-2 with TRBJ2-4; the match to TRBD2 covers 9 bases. This CDR3 region has 21 residues. The V gene end was trimmed by 5 bases and the J gene end by 0 bases; junction bases not matched to a gene: 20. Looked up from germline, CDR1 is SGHAT and CDR2 is FQNNGV. The CDR3 reads CASSPRTEPLAGLLAKNIQYF. The CDR3 nucleotides read TGTGCCAGCAGCCCCCGGACAGAGCCACTAGCGGGCCTTCTAGCCAAAAACATTCAGTACTTC.

The chain recombines TRBV5-1 with TRBJ2-3, with 8 bases lining up with TRBD2. V gave up 1 base and J gave up 2 bases; unmatched junction bases: 12. Germline CDR1 and CDR2: SGHRS and YFSETQ. This CDR3 has 18 residues. The CDR3 region is CASSLTPRLAGHTDTQYF. The CDR3 region has the DNA TGCGCCAGCAGCTTGACCCCGCGTCTAGCGGGCCACACAGATACGCAGTATTTT.

The V call is TRBV21-1, the J call TRBJ2-4. TRBV21-1 is a pseudogene segment. The CDR3 has 17 amino acids. CDR3 residues: CASSNQGKSLAKNIQYF. Here the CDR3 DNA reads TGTGCCAGCAGCAACCAAGGCAAATCGCTAGCCAAAAACATTCAGTACTTC.

This rearrangement joins TRBV7-9 to TRBJ1-2; a weak D match, TRBD1 (6 bases). The CDR3 runs to 16 residues. V gave up 3 bases and J gave up 4 bases, with 18 bases separating them. The germline CDR1 and CDR2 sequences are SEHNR and FQNEAQ (reference sequence). CDR3 nucleotides: TGTGCCAGCAGCTTGCTACGGGACATTTTCCGCTATGGCTACACCTTC. The encoded protein is CASSLLRDIFRYGYTF.

V is TRBV6-5 and J is TRBJ2-4; D gene ambiguous. The V gene lost 6 bases and the J gene lost 4 bases, with 7 bases spanning the gap. The CDR3 contains 12 residues. The V gene's germline CDR1 is MNHEY and CDR2 SVGAGI. DNA of the CDR3: TGTGCCAGCAGGGACCCGAAAAACATTCAGTACTTC. Protein sequence: CASRDPKNIQYF.

The chain uses TRBV7-9 and TRBJ2-1; TRBD2 matches at 8 bases. This CDR3 region has 15 residues. With 10 bases clipped from V and 7 bases from J, the junction kept 15 bases outside the gene matches. Per germline, CDR1 SEHNR and CDR2 FQNEAQ (reference sequence). The CDR3 bases are TGTGCCATCACACCGGGGACTAGATATAGAAATGAGCAGTTCTTC. It codes for CAITPGTRYRNEQFF.

The V and J genes are TRBV6-6 and TRBJ2-1; D ambiguous. This CDR3 contains 10 residues. V lost 6 bases to trimming and J lost 5 bases, with 2 bases between them. Germline lookup yields CDR1 MNHNY and CDR2 SVGAGI (reference sequence). CDR3 sequence reads: CASRHNEQFF. CDR3 nucleotide sequence: TGTGCCAGCAGACACAATGAGCAGTTCTTC.

The chain carries TRBV5-1 and TRBJ2-1, with 8 bases lining up with TRBD2. The ends lost 5 bases at V and 6 bases at J; junction bases unmatched: 16. The CDR3 length is 17 residues. Germline CDR1 is SGHRS and CDR2 is YFSETQ. This chain's CDR3 is CASSNLFRGRRGNEQFF. CDR3 nucleotides: TGCGCCAGCAGTAATCTCTTTCGCGGGAGGAGAGGCAATGAGCAGTTCTTC.

This chain uses TRBV7-2 with TRBJ1-4; possibly TRBD1 for D (6 bases). The CDR3 is 15 residues long. Trimming shortened V by 4 bases and J by 4 bases, and 13 bases separated the two germline ends. Germline V gene data show CDR1 as SGHTA and CDR2 as FQGNSA. CDR3 sequence (DNA): TGTGCCAGCAGCTCAATGGACAGCCATAATGAAAAACTGTTTTTT. Protein product: CASSSMDSHNEKLFF.

The table lists this clonotype with a count of one. The genes are TRBV9 and TRBJ2-5; D might be TRBD2 (6 bases). The CDR3 is 15 residues long. Trimming removed 3 bases from V and 1 base from J, with 13 bases in between. Per germline, CDR1 SGDLS and CDR2 YYNGEE. The DNA for the CDR3 is TGTGCCAGCAGCGCCTCCGGGACTTCCCAAGAGACCCAGTACTTC. It codes for CASSASGTSQETQYF.